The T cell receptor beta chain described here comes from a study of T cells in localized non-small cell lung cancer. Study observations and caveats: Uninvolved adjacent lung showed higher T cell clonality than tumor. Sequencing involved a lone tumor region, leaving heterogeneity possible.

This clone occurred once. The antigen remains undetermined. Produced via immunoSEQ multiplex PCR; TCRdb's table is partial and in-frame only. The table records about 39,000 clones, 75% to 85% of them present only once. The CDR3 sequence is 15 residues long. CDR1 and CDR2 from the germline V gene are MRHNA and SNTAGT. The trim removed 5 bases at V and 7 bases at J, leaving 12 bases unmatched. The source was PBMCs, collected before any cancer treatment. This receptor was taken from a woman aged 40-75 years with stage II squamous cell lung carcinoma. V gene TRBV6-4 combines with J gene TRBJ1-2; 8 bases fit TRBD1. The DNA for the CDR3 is TGTGCCAGCAGTCAGACCCAGGGGGCCGAGTCTGGCTACACCTTC. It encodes CASSQTQGAESGYTF.